This entry is about one T cell receptor (beta chain). Antigen specificity is unknown. This specimen belongs to a study of T-cell reconstitution after alpha-beta-depleted transplantation in children. Findings and limits, study-wide: Several hundred expanded graft clones reportedly supplied alpha-beta T cells about two months after transplant. TCRbeta diversity was high at day 60 in some patients (a result of surviving recipient T cells and thymic progenitors).

The J segment lost 5 bases and the V segment lost 5 bases, leaving 7 bases of the junction unmatched. Looked up from germline, CDR1 is SGHTA and CDR2 is FQGNSA. The CDR3 has 17 residues. Unique molecular identifiers were used in preparing the TCRbeta library. Using its own MiXCR run on the PCR reads, TCRdb lists one record per CDR3 protein. The sample has more than 400,000 distinct CDR3 sequences; 9.5% to 12% are singletons. The sequencing here drew on PBMCs, mostly from graft donor cells, taken 180 days after TCRalphabeta/CD19-depleted stem cell transplant. The origin of this receptor is a female patient between 2 and 15 years old who had a stem cell transplant for aplastic anemia, so the T cells may come from the graft donor. V gene TRBV7-2 combines with J gene TRBJ2-2, with TRBD2 identical over 14 bases. The DNA of the CDR3 is TGTGCCAGCAGCCCCGTTGGACTAGCGGGAGGAACCGGGGAGCTGTTTTTT. This encodes CASSPVGLAGGTGELFF.